This TCR beta chain was captured by sequencing in a study of blood T cell repertoires in COVID-19. Overall study: Spain, Italy and the United States supplied samples that represented acute and convalescent COVID-19. Sources were T cells, B-cell-depleted T cells, or PBMCs; the material itself was cDNA or gDNA.

In the authors' workflow: Using reference gene primer amplification, nucleated cell counts were estimated. TCRdb's copy holds only in-frame clones and misses some; the assay was immunoSEQ multiplex PCR. V, J and clone size derive from that table, while D and trimming were established from the DNA sequence. Altogether 110,000 or so clones are present, around four fifths being singletons, with the ten largest covering approximately 4.1%. Trimming took 0 bases from V and 1 from J, leaving 7 bases between them. Germline lookup yields CDR1 LGHNA and CDR2 YSLEER. This CDR3 has 15 amino acids. Sample: peripheral blood. This TCR came from a woman in her seventies with acute or convalescent COVID-19. The chain carries TRBV4-3 and TRBJ2-1; weak D call: TRBD2 (6 bases). CDR3 nucleotide sequence: TGCGCCAGCAGCCAAGAGGGGGGATCCTACAATGAGCAGTTCTTC. It codes for CASSQEGGSYNEQFF.